This T cell receptor beta chain was sequenced during a study of T cell responses to AZD1222 COVID-19 vaccine. Study outcomes and limitations: Researchers took repertoire samples only after the peak T cell response had come. Nearly half of spike-specific TCRs reportedly go after variant regions that carry no mutations. CD4 TCRs covered the whole spike, strongest at regions 160-218 and 743-854. Seropositive at baseline were only a handful of AZD1222 recipients.

The germline V gene encodes CDR1 SGHAT and CDR2 FQNNGV. V lost 5 bases, J lost 3 bases, and 6 bases stayed unmatched. This CDR3 region has 14 residues. This clone was observed a single time. Its antigen remains unidentified. Assay: immunoSEQ multiplex PCR; the TCRdb copy retains only in-frame clones and omits some. The sample comprises some 150,000 clones, about 91% of which are singletons, and about 4.6% rests with the top ten. This rearrangement joins TRBV11-2 to TRBJ2-5; 7 bases align to TRBD1. The sequencing used peripheral blood, collected on day 0 of MenACWY control vaccination. This receptor was obtained from an adult in good health. The chain's CDR3 is CASSLWDSEETQYF. The CDR3 DNA reads TGTGCCAGCAGCCTTTGGGACAGTGAAGAGACCCAGTACTTC.